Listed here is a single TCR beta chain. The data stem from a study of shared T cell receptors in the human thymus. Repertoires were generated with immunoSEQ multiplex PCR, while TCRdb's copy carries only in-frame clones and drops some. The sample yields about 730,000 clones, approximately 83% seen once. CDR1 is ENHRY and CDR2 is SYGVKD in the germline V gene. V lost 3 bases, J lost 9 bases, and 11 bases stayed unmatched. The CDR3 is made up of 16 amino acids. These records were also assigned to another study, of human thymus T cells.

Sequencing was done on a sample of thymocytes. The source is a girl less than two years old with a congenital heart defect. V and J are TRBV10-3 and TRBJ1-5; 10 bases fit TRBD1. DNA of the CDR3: TGTGCCATCAGTGATTTCGACAGGGGGCCAACTTTGCCCCAGCATTTT. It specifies CAISDFDRGPTLPQHF.